The T cell receptor (beta chain) described here comes from a study of blood T cells in healthy people across ages. Notes on the study in general: Naive T cell percentage showed a strong correlation with TCR beta diversity. Greater diversity and more naive CD4+ cells were seen in long-lived donors than in aged donors.

The use of a sample-barcoded 5' primer and a J-beta primer mix characterized a second PCR of 7 to 11 cycles. TCRdb reanalysed the 5' RACE reads using MiXCR and keeps one entry per CDR3 protein. The top ten hold just over 4% of the sample, which has around 1,600,000 distinct CDR3 sequences, approximately 42% seen once. On this clonotype: Its specificity is not known.

The length of the CDR3 is 15 residues. The germline CDR1 and CDR2 sequences are LGHDT and YNNKEL (reference sequence). The rearrangement links TRBV3-1 to TRBJ2-7; D gene unclear. The DNA matches TRBJ2-5 better at its end, which makes the J call doubtful. The sample comprised blood. The clonotype originates from a woman between 18 and 29 years old in good health. CDR3 nucleotides: TGTGCCAGCAGCTACTCTGTAGACCCGGGCGGGACCCAGTACTTC. Translating gives CASSYSVDPGGTQYF.